These T cell receptor beta chains were read from a single sample in a study of vaccination and CD4 T cells after COVID-19. Their target antigens are unknown. TCRdb independently ran MiXCR on the PCR reads; one entry per CDR3 protein. The sample has 15,000 to 20,000 distinct CDR3 sequences; roughly 50% are singletons. The source material was CD4+ T cells from blood, cultured in vitro. The source of these receptors is a human donor who had recovered from COVID-19. CDR3s leave out the opening cysteine and the closing phenylalanine or tryptophan. Each record gives: CDR3 protein, V gene, CDR3 length.

CDR3 protein: ASSPPGGEGNIQY
V gene: TRBV4-1
CDR3 length: 13

CDR3 protein: ATSRDLGGLGNTIY
V gene: TRBV15
CDR3 length: 14

CDR3 protein: ASSYPRGGLQETQY
V gene: TRBV6-5
CDR3 length: 14

CDR3 protein: ASSEADSNQPQH
V gene: TRBV6-1
CDR3 length: 12

CDR3 protein: SAPRTGHGYT
V gene: TRBV20-1
CDR3 length: 10

CDR3 protein: ASSKYSGGSYGYT
V gene: TRBV6-1
CDR3 length: 13

CDR3 protein: ASSFQGSYGYT
V gene: TRBV12-3/TRBV12-4
CDR3 length: 11

CDR3 protein: ATSRALSEQY
V gene: TRBV15
CDR3 length: 10

CDR3 protein: ASSPAGRGRNQPQH
V gene: TRBV18
CDR3 length: 14

CDR3 protein: ATYGNTEAF
V gene: TRBV10-3
CDR3 length: 9

CDR3 protein: SATPKTTGGRSYNSPLH
V gene: TRBV20-1
CDR3 length: 17

CDR3 protein: ASSTGAALSGNTIY
V gene: TRBV28
CDR3 length: 14

CDR3 protein: SARTGGERNQPQH
V gene: TRBV20-1
CDR3 length: 13

CDR3 protein: ASSQGSGNYGYT
V gene: TRBV4-2
CDR3 length: 12

CDR3 protein: ASSQDLPGGYNEQF
V gene: TRBV4-2
CDR3 length: 14

CDR3 protein: ASSSGTANQETQY
V gene: TRBV10-1
CDR3 length: 13

CDR3 protein: ASSPQGAETEAF
V gene: TRBV7-9
CDR3 length: 12

CDR3 protein: ASRRTGATGELF
V gene: TRBV27
CDR3 length: 12

CDR3 protein: SARRGDEAF
V gene: TRBV20-1
CDR3 length: 9

CDR3 protein: ASSYETGGGYT
V gene: TRBV6-5
CDR3 length: 11

CDR3 protein: ASSYSRRGAQIGSPLH
V gene: TRBV6-5
CDR3 length: 16

CDR3 protein: SASRMQERYQETQY
V gene: TRBV20-1
CDR3 length: 14

CDR3 protein: ASSGKTGGGTEAF
V gene: TRBV2
CDR3 length: 13

CDR3 protein: ASSPGRFPGETQY
V gene: TRBV7-7
CDR3 length: 13

CDR3 protein: ASSLRGPNEQF
V gene: TRBV7-9
CDR3 length: 11

CDR3 protein: ASSLRDTDLTGELF
V gene: TRBV7-9
CDR3 length: 14

CDR3 protein: SARPVAGANEKLF
V gene: TRBV20-1
CDR3 length: 13

CDR3 protein: SARDRTDNQPQH
V gene: TRBV20-1
CDR3 length: 12

CDR3 protein: ASSVQLLGRAYNEQF
V gene: TRBV5-5
CDR3 length: 15

CDR3 protein: ASSLVGVGSNQPQH
V gene: TRBV7-2
CDR3 length: 14

CDR3 protein: ASSLTGLGTQY
V gene: TRBV28
CDR3 length: 11

CDR3 protein: AWAGGNTEAF
V gene: TRBV30
CDR3 length: 10

CDR3 protein: ASSTGTSGVRGQY
V gene: TRBV7-2
CDR3 length: 13

CDR3 protein: SARLLETQY
V gene: TRBV20-1
CDR3 length: 9

CDR3 protein: ASSLLKNTGELF
V gene: TRBV5-1
CDR3 length: 12

CDR3 protein: SASGRGGARNEQF
V gene: TRBV20-1
CDR3 length: 13

CDR3 protein: SARTSGRYEQY
V gene: TRBV20-1
CDR3 length: 11

CDR3 protein: ASSQLAQGGRETQY
V gene: TRBV11-2
CDR3 length: 14

CDR3 protein: ASSPGAGLANTQY
V gene: TRBV7-8
CDR3 length: 13

CDR3 protein: SARGGAGQPQH
V gene: TRBV20-1
CDR3 length: 11

CDR3 protein: ATSNPGGYGYT
V gene: TRBV15
CDR3 length: 11

CDR3 protein: AIRGTSGIEQY
V gene: TRBV10-3
CDR3 length: 11

CDR3 protein: ATRPQPSGNTIY
V gene: TRBV28
CDR3 length: 12

CDR3 protein: ASSPDEGASYEQY
V gene: TRBV7-2
CDR3 length: 13

CDR3 protein: ASTRTSADTQY
V gene: TRBV2
CDR3 length: 11

CDR3 protein: ASSFGTITGEQY
V gene: TRBV28
CDR3 length: 12

CDR3 protein: ASSLQAGLEQF
V gene: TRBV27
CDR3 length: 11

CDR3 protein: SVEPGGTFDTQY
V gene: TRBV29-1
CDR3 length: 12

CDR3 protein: ASSEGARTDTQY
V gene: TRBV6-4
CDR3 length: 12

CDR3 protein: SAAQGGSKNIQY
V gene: TRBV20-1
CDR3 length: 12

CDR3 protein: ASRETGQGPGNTIY
V gene: TRBV6-1
CDR3 length: 14

CDR3 protein: ASSSLRRHLLSPLH
V gene: TRBV28
CDR3 length: 14

CDR3 protein: ASSQHPGTGGFNTIY
V gene: TRBV7-2
CDR3 length: 15

CDR3 protein: ASSLVSRAEAF
V gene: TRBV6-2/TRBV6-3
CDR3 length: 11

CDR3 protein: ASSLGYRPVNTEAF
V gene: TRBV5-1
CDR3 length: 14